Below are 23 T cell receptor beta chains sequenced from a single sample in a study of early T cells in non-severe SARS-CoV-2 infection. Via MiXCR, TCRdb re-called the 5' RACE reads, giving one row per CDR3 protein. The data contain some 96,000 distinct CDR3 sequences, under 15% of them seen just once; the ten biggest clones take up 4.5% to 7%. Sequences were obtained from whole blood. These TCRs come from an adult who was a healthcare worker with PCR-confirmed SARS-CoV-2 infection or an uninfected control (not recorded which).

This clonotype came up a few times. The chain has TRBV20-1 and TRBJ2-2; either TRBD1 or TRBD2 may supply D (5 bases each). The CDR3 runs 16 residues. CDR1 and CDR2 (germline): DFQATT, SNEGSKA (reference sequence). V lost 1 base and J 5 bases, leaving 17 bases between the germline ends. The CDR3 DNA sequence: TGCAGTGCTAGAGCCCGTGGGACCTGGCGGACCGGGGAGCTGTTTTTT. The encoded protein is CSARARGTWRTGELFF.

This chain connects TRBV20-1 to TRBJ2-7; TRBD2 matches at 7 bases. This CDR3 is built from 13 residues. The germline V gene encodes CDR1 DFQATT and CDR2 SNEGSKA (reference sequence). The J segment lost 2 bases and the V segment lost 7 bases, leaving 8 bases of the junction unmatched. The CDR3 spells CSGARESTYEQYF. The CDR3 DNA sequence: TGCAGTGGGGCGCGGGAGTCGACCTACGAGCAGTACTTC.

The chain joins TRBV10-3 to TRBJ2-3; 12 bases line up with TRBD2. The germline V gene encodes CDR1 ENHRY and CDR2 SYGVKD. CDR3 length: 15 residues. V gave up 9 bases and J gave up 0 bases; unmatched junction bases: 4. CDR3 sequence: CAIRTSGKSTDTQYF. The CDR3, as DNA: TGTGCCATTCGGACTAGCGGGAAAAGCACAGATACGCAGTATTTT.

This chain joins TRBV20-1 and TRBJ2-7; 10 bases map to TRBD2. Germline CDR1 DFQATT, CDR2 SNEGSKA (reference sequence). With V trimmed by 2 bases and J by 4 bases, 8 bases remained unmatched. The CDR3 length is 15 residues. The CDR3 DNA is TGCAGTGCTAGACCCCCTAGCGGGGGCTTTTACGAGCAGTACTTC. It is translated as CSARPPSGGFYEQYF.

This clonotype was found a few times. The chain combines TRBV27 with TRBJ2-3; unclear D gene. Trimming removed 1 base from V and 1 base from J, with 3 bases in between. Germline V lookup: CDR1 MNHEY, CDR2 SMNVEV (reference sequence). CDR3 size: 13 residues. This CDR3 is CASSLFGTDTQYF. The CDR3 DNA follows: TGTGCCAGCAGTTTATTCGGCACAGATACGCAGTATTTT.

A remark on this clonotype: The final CDR3 position lacks the conserved phenylalanine or tryptophan, pointing to a likely read error. V gene TRBV6-5 combines with J gene TRBJ2-1, with TRBD2 as a possible D gene (6 bases). Trimming took off 5 bases at V and 6 bases at J, with 17 bases between the two ends. The CDR3 is 15 residues long. Germline V CDR1 and CDR2: MNHEY, SVGAGI. This CDR3 reads CASSRLRAGTNEQFY. CDR3 DNA: TGTGCCAGCAGTAGACTAAGGGCGGGGACCAATGAGCAGTTCTAC.

The CDR3 DNA sequence: TGTGCCAGCAGCTTAACTGCGGGAGTAGGCGCAGATACGCAGTATTTT. Translating gives CASSLTAGVGADTQYF. V usage is TRBV7-3 and J usage is TRBJ2-3; 7 bases map to TRBD2. The trim removed 0 bases at V and 4 bases at J, leaving 7 bases unmatched. CDR1 is SGHTA, CDR2 FQGTGA, per germline. This CDR3 contains 16 residues.

Many counts were recorded for this clonotype. The chain employs TRBV20-1 and TRBJ2-2, with 7 bases aligning to TRBD1. V shed 6 bases and J 6 bases; nucleotides not matched to a gene: 13. Germline V CDR1 and CDR2: DFQATT, SNEGSKA (reference sequence). The CDR3 is made up of 15 amino acids. CDR3 amino acids: CSARRQGSFAGELFF. CDR3 sequence (DNA): TGCAGTGCGAGAAGACAGGGTTCATTCGCCGGGGAGCTGTTTTTT.

This clonotype has ten or more counts. V is TRBV19 and J is TRBJ1-5; maybe TRBD1 (5 bases). Germline V gene data show CDR1 as LNHDA and CDR2 as SQIVND (reference sequence). V was clipped by 3 bases and J by 0 bases, with 12 bases between them. The CDR3 is made up of 16 amino acids. This CDR3 is CASSINAGASNQPQHF. CDR3 DNA sequence: TGTGCCAGTAGTATCAATGCTGGGGCTAGCAATCAGCCCCAGCATTTT.

A few counts support this clonotype. The J gene is TRBJ2-3, the V gene TRBV3-1; TRBD2 aligns across 8 bases. Germline CDR1 is LGHDT and CDR2 is YNNKEL (reference sequence). V trimming: 0 bases; J trimming: 4 bases; junction bases outside the gene matches: 6. The CDR3 loop spans 16 amino acids. In DNA, the CDR3 is TGTGCCAGCAGCCAAGAACGAGCGGGAGATCCAGATACGCAGTATTTT. This encodes CASSQERAGDPDTQYF.

This chain links TRBV5-4 with TRBJ2-7; TRBD1 agrees at 9 bases. Germline loops: CDR1 SGHNT, CDR2 YYREEE (reference sequence). CDR3 length: 15 residues. Unmatched junction bases numbered 7, after V lost 4 bases and J lost 2 bases. CDR3 residues: CASSSPGQGPYEQYF. DNA of the CDR3: TGTGCCAGCAGCAGTCCGGGACAGGGACCCTACGAGCAGTACTTC.

CDR3 sequence: CASSSTSGRVSGELFF. CDR3 DNA sequence: TGTGCCAGCAGTTCGACTAGCGGGAGGGTTTCCGGGGAGCTGTTTTTT. V gene TRBV6-5 combines with J gene TRBJ2-2; TRBD2 matches 14 bases. CDR3 length: 16 residues. Trimming removed 4 bases from V and 6 bases from J; junction bases left unmatched: 4. In germline, CDR1 is MNHEY, CDR2 SVGAGI.

The gene calls are TRBV6-2 or TRBV6-3 and TRBJ2-1; possible D gene TRBD2, 6 bases. The CDR3 length is 15 residues. Trimming cost V 8 bases and J 3 bases, with 17 bases left between them. CDR1 is MNHEY and CDR2 is SVGEGT in the germline V gene. CDR3 sequence (DNA): TGTGCCAGCGCCGATATTAGACTAGGCTACAATGAGCAGTTCTTC. Translated, it gives CASADIRLGYNEQFF.

The chain uses TRBV5-6 and TRBJ1-1, with a weak D call TRBD1 (6 bases). This CDR3 has 14 amino acids. From germline, CDR1 is SGHDT and CDR2 YYEEEE. The germline V and J ends were trimmed by 4 bases and 3 bases, with 13 bases remaining between them. The CDR3 is CASSVTGMDTEAFF. The CDR3, as DNA: TGTGCCAGCAGCGTAACAGGGATGGACACTGAAGCTTTCTTT.

CDR3 nucleotides: TGCAGTGCTAGAGCAGGAGGGCCGAACATTCAGTACTTC. Translation: CSARAGGPNIQYF. The chain couples TRBV20-1 to TRBJ2-4; D is possibly TRBD2 (6 bases). Germline V CDR1 and CDR2: DFQATT, SNEGSKA (reference sequence). V was cut by 1 base and J by 7 bases, with 11 bases left in between. CDR3 size: 13 residues.

The table lists this clonotype with many counts. V is TRBV12-3 or TRBV12-4 and J is TRBJ2-7, with 7 bases identical to TRBD2. This CDR3 contains 13 residues. With 3 bases clipped from V and 11 bases from J, the junction kept 10 bases outside the gene matches. CDR3 protein: CASSFAGEVKEYF. The CDR3, as DNA: TGTGCCAGCAGTTTCGCGGGAGAGGTAAAAGAGTACTTC.

This clonotype occurred a few times. The gene calls are TRBV29-1 and TRBJ1-1; no clear D gene. V lost 5 bases to trimming and J lost 5 bases, with 15 bases between them. The CDR3 is 13 amino acids. Germline V gene sequence: CDR1 SQVTM, CDR2 ANQGSEA. The CDR3 reads CSVSGRFETEAFF. The CDR3 nucleotides read TGCAGCGTTTCGGGCAGGTTCGAGACTGAAGCTTTCTTT.

As DNA, the CDR3 is TGTGCCAGCAGCGAAGGGACAGCCCAAGAGACCCAGTACTTC. The encoded protein is CASSEGTAQETQYF. The rearrangement links TRBV5-4 to TRBJ2-5; 7 nucleotides align to TRBD1. CDR3 size: 14 residues. Trimming removed 4 bases from V and 1 base from J; junction bases left unmatched: 4. Germline V gene sequence: CDR1 SGHNT, CDR2 YYREEE (reference sequence).

This clonotype was recorded only once. V usage is TRBV20-1 and J usage is TRBJ2-7, with D maybe TRBD2 (6 bases). V was pared by 1 base and J by 6 bases, with 10 bases between. CDR3 length: 12 residues. Germline values: CDR1 DFQATT, CDR2 SNEGSKA (reference sequence). CDR3 sequence: CSARGRGTEQYF. The CDR3 region has the DNA TGCAGTGCTAGAGGTCGGGGGACCGAGCAGTACTTC.

The chain has TRBV10-3 and TRBJ2-7; D is possibly TRBD1 (6 bases). Germline V gene data show CDR1 as ENHRY and CDR2 as SYGVKD. The CDR3 runs 12 residues. Between the trimmed V and J ends, which lost 6 bases and 0 bases, there was a span of 6 bases. CDR3 amino acids: CAIRDSSYEQYF. CDR3 sequence (DNA): TGTGCCATCAGGGACAGCTCCTACGAGCAGTACTTC.

The CDR3 region has the DNA TGCGCCAGCAGCCAAGGTCTCGCGGGAGGATATTACGAGCAGTACTTC. Its translation is CASSQGLAGGYYEQYF. This sequence joins TRBV4-1 and TRBJ2-7, with 8 bases aligning to TRBD2. V lost 1 base to trimming and J lost 4 bases; unmatched junction nucleotides: 9. Germline V gene lookup returns CDR1 MGHRA and CDR2 YSYEKL. The CDR3 runs to 16 residues.

There are many counts of this clonotype. This chain links TRBV4-3 with TRBJ1-1; maybe TRBD1 (5 bases). From germline, CDR1 is LGHNA and CDR2 YSLEER. V was cut by 0 bases and J by 7 bases, with 18 bases left in between. The CDR3 has 16 amino acids. The CDR3 here is CASSQDFKGHGDEAFF. CDR3 sequence (DNA): TGCGCCAGCAGCCAAGACTTTAAGGGGCACGGGGATGAAGCTTTCTTT.

V gene TRBV5-1 combines with J gene TRBJ1-2; D unclear. The germline gives CDR1 SGHRS, CDR2 YFSETQ. The length of the CDR3 is 12 residues. V dropped 0 bases and J dropped 4 bases, with 4 bases sitting between them. CDR3 nucleotides: TGCGCCAGCAGCTTGGAATTCTATGGCTACACCTTC. This encodes CASSLEFYGYTF.